This T cell receptor (beta chain) appears in the sequencing data of a study of T cells in Graves' hyperthyroidism and ophthalmopathy. The overall study: Staff took peripheral blood when the initial diagnosis was made, before any treatment began.

RNA transcripts served as the template for amplifying TCR beta CDR3 regions. An initial round of RT-PCR targeting the TCR CDR3 relied on the HTBI primer set. TCRdb reanalysed the multiplex PCR reads using MiXCR and keeps one entry per CDR3 protein. This table holds roughly 720,000 distinct CDR3 sequences, around 16% found once. Study findings and constraints: Prediction of ophthalmopathy progression came a median 6.5 months pre-onset. Stable hyperthyroidism and ophthalmopathy were separated using 13 V-J signatures.

About 10 ml fresh peripheral blood yielded the PBMCs. Regarding this clonotype: What it recognizes is unknown.

Sample: blood. The sequence was collected from a man aged 45-65 years with Graves' hyperthyroidism.

The CDR3 loop reads CASRQGEEYEQYF. CDR3 bases: TGTGCCAGCAGACAGGGAGAAGAGTACGAGCAGTACTTC. V is TRBV27 and J is TRBJ2-7; tentative D call: TRBD1 (6 bases). This CDR3 contains 13 residues. Germline V gene sequence: CDR1 MNHEY, CDR2 SMNVEV (reference sequence). Trimming took 6 bases from V and 4 from J, leaving 13 bases between them.